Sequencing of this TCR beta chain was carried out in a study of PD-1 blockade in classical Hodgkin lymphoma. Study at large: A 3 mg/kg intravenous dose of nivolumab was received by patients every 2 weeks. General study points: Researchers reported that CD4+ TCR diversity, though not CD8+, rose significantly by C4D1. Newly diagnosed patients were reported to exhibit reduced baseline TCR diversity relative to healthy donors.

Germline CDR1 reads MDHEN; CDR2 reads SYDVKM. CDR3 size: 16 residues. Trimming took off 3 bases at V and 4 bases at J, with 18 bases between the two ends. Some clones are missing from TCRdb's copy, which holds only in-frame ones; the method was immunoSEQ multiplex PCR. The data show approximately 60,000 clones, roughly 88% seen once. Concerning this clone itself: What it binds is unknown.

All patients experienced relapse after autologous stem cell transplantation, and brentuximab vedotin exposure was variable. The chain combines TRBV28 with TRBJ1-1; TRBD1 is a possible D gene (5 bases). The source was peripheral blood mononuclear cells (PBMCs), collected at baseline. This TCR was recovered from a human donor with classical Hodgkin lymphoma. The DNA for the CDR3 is TGTGCCAGCAGTTTTCGTTACGGGGGGGGATTCACTGAAGCTTTCTTT. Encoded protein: CASSFRYGGGFTEAFF.